This T cell receptor (beta chain) was identified during a study of blood T cell repertoires in COVID-19. For the study at large: Acute-phase and convalescent COVID-19 samples originated in the United States, Italy and Spain.

Germline V gene data show CDR1 as SGHTA and CDR2 as FQGTGA. This CDR3 has 13 residues. V was cut by 4 bases and J by 3 bases, with 7 bases left in between. How the authors handled the data: Nucleated cell counts were estimated from reference gene primer amplification. This table comes from immunoSEQ multiplex PCR, and its TCRdb copy is limited to in-frame clones, with some not included. D and trimming come from the DNA, and the V and J calls and clone size come from that table. The data hold around 200,000 clones, with around nine tenths observed a single time. The sequence derives from a man aged 18 to 30 with active or convalescent COVID-19. J is TRBJ1-3 and V is TRBV7-3, with D unresolved. The specimen was peripheral blood. The CDR3 sequence is CASSSSIGNTIYF. The DNA of the CDR3 is TGTGCCAGCAGCTCGTCTATTGGAAACACCATATATTTT.